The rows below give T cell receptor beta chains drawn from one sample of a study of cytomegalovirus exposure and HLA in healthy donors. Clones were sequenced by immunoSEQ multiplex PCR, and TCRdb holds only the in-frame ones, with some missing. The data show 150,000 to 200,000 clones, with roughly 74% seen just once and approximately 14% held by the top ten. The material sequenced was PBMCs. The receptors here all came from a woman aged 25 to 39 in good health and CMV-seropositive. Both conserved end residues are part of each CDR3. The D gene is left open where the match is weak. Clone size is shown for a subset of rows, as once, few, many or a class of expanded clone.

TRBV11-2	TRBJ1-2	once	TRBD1	CASSLDLTGNYGYTF	TGTGCCAGCAGCTTAGATCTGACAGGGAACTATGGCTACACCTTC
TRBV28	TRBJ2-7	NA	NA	CASSFPLQGGGYEQYF	TGTGCCAGCAGTTTCCCCCTCCAGGGAGGAGGATACGAGCAGTACTTC
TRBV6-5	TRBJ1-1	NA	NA	CASSYTSRVGAFF	TGTGCCAGCAGTTACACGAGCCGGGTTGGAGCTTTCTTT
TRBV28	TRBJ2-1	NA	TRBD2	CASGLREYNEQFF	TGTGCCAGCGGACTGCGGGAGTACAATGAGCAGTTCTTC
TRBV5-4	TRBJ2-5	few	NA	CASSLVSGETQYF	TGTGCCAGCAGCTTGGTCTCGGGGGAGACCCAGTACTTC
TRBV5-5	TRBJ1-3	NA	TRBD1	CASSYLREGAVGNTIYF	TGTGCCAGCAGCTATTTGAGAGAGGGGGCAGTTGGAAACACCATATATTTT
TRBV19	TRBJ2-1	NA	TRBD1	CASSIETGGNEQFF	TGTGCCAGTAGTATAGAGACAGGGGGCAATGAGCAGTTCTTC
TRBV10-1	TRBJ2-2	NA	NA	CASREGMTGELFF	TGCGCCAGCAGGGAGGGCATGACCGGGGAGCTGTTTTTT
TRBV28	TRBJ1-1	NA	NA	CASSSRTEAFF	TGTGCCAGCAGCTCCAGGACTGAAGCTTTCTTT
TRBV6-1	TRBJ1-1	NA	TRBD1	CASSETGATEAFF	TGTGCCAGCAGCGAGACAGGGGCCACTGAAGCTTTCTTT
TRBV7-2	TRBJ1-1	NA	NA	CASSGGGAGTEAFF	TGTGCCAGCAGCGGCGGGGGCGCGGGGACTGAAGCTTTCTTT
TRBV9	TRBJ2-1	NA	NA	CASSVGDPLGRNEQFF	TGTGCCAGCAGCGTAGGGGACCCGCTAGGGAGGAATGAGCAGTTCTTC
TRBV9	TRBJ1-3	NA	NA	CASSVDTSSGNTIYF	TGTGCCAGCAGCGTAGACACTAGCTCTGGAAACACCATATATTTT
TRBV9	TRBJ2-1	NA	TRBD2	CASSGRLAGEYYNEQFF	TGTGCCAGCAGCGGCAGATTAGCGGGGGAGTACTACAATGAGCAGTTCTTC
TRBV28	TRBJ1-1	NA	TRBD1	CASRGQGGGTEAFF	TGTGCCAGCAGGGGACAGGGTGGGGGCACTGAAGCTTTCTTT
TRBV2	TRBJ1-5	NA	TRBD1	CASSVGGSFFDSNQPQHF	TGTGCCAGCAGTGTAGGGGGCTCATTTTTTGACAGCAATCAGCCCCAGCATTTT
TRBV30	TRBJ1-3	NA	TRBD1	CAWTKTGSSGNTIYF	TGTGCCTGGACGAAGACAGGGTCATCTGGAAACACCATATATTTT
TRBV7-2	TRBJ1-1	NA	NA	CASSLVANTEAFF	TGTGCCAGCAGCTTAGTAGCGAACACTGAAGCTTTCTTT
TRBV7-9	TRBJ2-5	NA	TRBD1	CASSLATGEETQYF	TGTGCCAGCAGCTTAGCGACAGGGGAGGAGACCCAGTACTTC
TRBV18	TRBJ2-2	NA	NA	CASSRTGTPAGELFF	TGTGCCAGCTCACGTACCGGGACTCCTGCCGGGGAGCTGTTTTTT
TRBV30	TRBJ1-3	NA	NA	CAWSDGLPLSGNTIYF	TGTGCCTGGAGTGATGGTTTGCCGCTATCTGGAAACACCATATATTTT
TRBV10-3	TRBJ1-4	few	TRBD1	CAISESISGQAGGEKLFF	TGTGCCATCAGTGAGTCGATCTCGGGACAGGCCGGCGGTGAAAAACTGTTTTTT
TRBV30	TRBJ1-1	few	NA	CAWSVRIRRNTEAFF	TGTGCCTGGAGTGTACGTATTAGGAGGAACACTGAAGCTTTCTTT
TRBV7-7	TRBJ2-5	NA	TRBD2	CASSLAPLVAGFQETQYF	TGTGCTAGCAGCTTAGCGCCATTGGTAGCGGGGTTCCAAGAGACCCAGTACTTC
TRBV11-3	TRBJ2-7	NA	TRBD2	CASSSGTSVGEQYF	TGTGCCAGCAGCTCGGGGACTAGCGTCGGCGAGCAGTACTTC
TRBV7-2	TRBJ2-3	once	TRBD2	CASSPLGSTSGKDTQYF	TGTGCCAGCAGCCCCCTAGGGAGTACTAGCGGGAAAGATACGCAGTATTTT
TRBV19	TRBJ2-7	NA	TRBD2	CASSMKREGRYEQYF	TGTGCCAGTAGTATGAAGCGGGAGGGCCGCTACGAGCAGTACTTC
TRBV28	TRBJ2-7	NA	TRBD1	CASSLGTGDSYEQYF	TGTGCCAGCAGTTTAGGGACAGGGGATTCCTACGAGCAGTACTTC
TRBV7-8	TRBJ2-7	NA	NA	CASSLLRAGTYEQYF	TGTGCCAGCAGCTTACTGCGGGCGGGGACCTACGAGCAGTACTTC
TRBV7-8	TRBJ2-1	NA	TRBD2	CASSLEALAGWGGNEQFF	TGTGCCAGCAGCTTAGAGGCACTAGCGGGCTGGGGCGGTAATGAGCAGTTCTTC
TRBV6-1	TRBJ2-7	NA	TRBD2	CASFPLAGNEQYF	TGTGCCAGCTTTCCCCTAGCGGGAAACGAGCAGTACTTC
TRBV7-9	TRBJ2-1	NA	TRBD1	CASSKRTGANEQFF	TGTGCCAGCAGCAAAAGAACAGGGGCGAATGAGCAGTTCTTC
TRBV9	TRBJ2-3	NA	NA	CASSLQGADTQYF	TGTGCCAGCAGCCTCCAGGGTGCAGATACGCAGTATTTT